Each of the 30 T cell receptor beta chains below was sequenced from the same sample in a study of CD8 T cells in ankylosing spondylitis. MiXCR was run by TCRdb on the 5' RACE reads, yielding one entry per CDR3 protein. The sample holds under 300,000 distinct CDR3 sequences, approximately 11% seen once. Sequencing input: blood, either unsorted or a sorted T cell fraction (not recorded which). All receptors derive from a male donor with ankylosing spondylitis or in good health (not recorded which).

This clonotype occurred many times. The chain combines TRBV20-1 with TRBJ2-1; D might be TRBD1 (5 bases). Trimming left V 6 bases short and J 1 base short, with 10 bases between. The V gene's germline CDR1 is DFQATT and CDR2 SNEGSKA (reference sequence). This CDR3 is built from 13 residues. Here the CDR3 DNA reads TGCAGTGCCCGAAAGGGGTCCTACAATGAGCAGTTCTTC. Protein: CSARKGSYNEQFF.

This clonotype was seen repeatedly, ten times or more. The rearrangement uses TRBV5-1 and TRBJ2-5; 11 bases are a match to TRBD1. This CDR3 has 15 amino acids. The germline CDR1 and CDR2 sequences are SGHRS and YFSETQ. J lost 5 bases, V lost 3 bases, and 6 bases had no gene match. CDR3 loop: CASSSGTGGWETQYF. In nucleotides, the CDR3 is TGCGCCAGCAGCTCCGGGACAGGGGGTTGGGAGACCCAGTACTTC.

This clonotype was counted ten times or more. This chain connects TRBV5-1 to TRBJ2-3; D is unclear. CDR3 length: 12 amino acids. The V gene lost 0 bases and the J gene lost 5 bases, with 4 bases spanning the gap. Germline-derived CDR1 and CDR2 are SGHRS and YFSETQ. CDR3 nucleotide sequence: TGCGCCAGCAGCTTGGTTGGAGATACGCAGTATTTT. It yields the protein CASSLVGDTQYF.

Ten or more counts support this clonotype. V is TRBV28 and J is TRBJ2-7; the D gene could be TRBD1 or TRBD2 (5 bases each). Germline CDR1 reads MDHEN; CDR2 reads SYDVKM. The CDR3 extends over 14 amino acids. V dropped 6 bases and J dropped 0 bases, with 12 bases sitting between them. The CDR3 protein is CASRTGTYSYEQYF. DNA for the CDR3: TGTGCCAGCAGGACCGGGACGTACTCCTACGAGCAGTACTTC.

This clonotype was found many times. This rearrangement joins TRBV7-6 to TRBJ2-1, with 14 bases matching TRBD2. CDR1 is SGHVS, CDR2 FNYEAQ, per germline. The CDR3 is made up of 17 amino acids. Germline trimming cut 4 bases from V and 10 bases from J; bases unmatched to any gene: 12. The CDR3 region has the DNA TGTGCCAGCAGCTCACCTGGGGGACTAGCGGGAGCCGAAGAGCAGTTCTTC. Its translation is CASSSPGGLAGAEEQFF.

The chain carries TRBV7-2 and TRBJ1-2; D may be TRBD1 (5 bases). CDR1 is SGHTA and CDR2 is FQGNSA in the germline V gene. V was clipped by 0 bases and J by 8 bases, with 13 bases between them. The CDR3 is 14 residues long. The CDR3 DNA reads TGTGCCAGCAGCTTAGCGTTCGGGGGATGGGGCTACACCTTC. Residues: CASSLAFGGWGYTF.

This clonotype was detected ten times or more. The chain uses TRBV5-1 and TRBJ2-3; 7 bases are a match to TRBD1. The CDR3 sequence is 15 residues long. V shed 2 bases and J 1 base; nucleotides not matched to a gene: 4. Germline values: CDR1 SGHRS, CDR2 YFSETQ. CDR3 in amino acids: CASSFLQGGTDTQYF. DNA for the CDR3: TGCGCCAGCAGCTTCCTCCAGGGGGGCACAGATACGCAGTATTTT.

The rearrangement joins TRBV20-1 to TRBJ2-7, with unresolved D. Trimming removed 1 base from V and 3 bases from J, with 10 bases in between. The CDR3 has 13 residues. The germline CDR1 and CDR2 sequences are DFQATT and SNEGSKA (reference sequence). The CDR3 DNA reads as TGCAGTGCTAGAGTGCGTGGGTACTACGAGCAGTACTTC. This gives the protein CSARVRGYYEQYF.

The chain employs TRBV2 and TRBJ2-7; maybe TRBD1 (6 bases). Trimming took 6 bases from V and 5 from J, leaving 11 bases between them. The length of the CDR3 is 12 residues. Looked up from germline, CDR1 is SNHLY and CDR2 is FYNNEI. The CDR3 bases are TGTGCCAGCAGGGGGGACACCCACGAGCAGTACTTC. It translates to CASRGDTHEQYF.

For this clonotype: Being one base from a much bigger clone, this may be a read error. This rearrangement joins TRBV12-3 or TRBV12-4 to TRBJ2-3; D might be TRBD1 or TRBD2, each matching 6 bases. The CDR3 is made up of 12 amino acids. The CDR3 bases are TGTGCCGGCAGTCCGAGGGGGGACACGCAGTATTTT. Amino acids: CAGSPRGDTQYF.

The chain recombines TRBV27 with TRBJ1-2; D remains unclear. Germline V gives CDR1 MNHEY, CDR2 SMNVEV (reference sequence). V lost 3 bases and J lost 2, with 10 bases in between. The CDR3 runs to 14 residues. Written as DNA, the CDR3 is TGTGCCAGCAGTTTCATCGGGAAGAACTATGGCTACACCTTC. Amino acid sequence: CASSFIGKNYGYTF.

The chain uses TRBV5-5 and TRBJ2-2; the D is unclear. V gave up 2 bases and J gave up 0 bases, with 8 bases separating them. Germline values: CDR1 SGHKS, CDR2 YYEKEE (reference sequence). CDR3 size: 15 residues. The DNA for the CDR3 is TGTGCCAGCAGCTTCGCACAGACGAACACCGGGGAGCTGTTTTTT. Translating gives CASSFAQTNTGELFF.

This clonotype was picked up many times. The DNA of the CDR3 is TGCAGCTGGCGGGATGCAGATACGCAGTATTTT. Amino acid sequence: CSWRDADTQYF. This chain links TRBV29-1 with TRBJ2-3, with D possibly being TRBD2 (6 bases). V lost 8 bases to trimming and J lost 4 bases, with 10 bases between them. The CDR3 spans 11 residues. CDR1 and CDR2 from the germline V gene are SQVTM and ANQGSEA.

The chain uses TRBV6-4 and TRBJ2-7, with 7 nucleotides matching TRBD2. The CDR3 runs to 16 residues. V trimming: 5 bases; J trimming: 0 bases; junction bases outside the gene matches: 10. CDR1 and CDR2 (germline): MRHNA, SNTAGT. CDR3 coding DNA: TGTGCCAGCAGTCGGAGGGACTACCCTAGCTCCTACGAGCAGTACTTC. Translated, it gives CASSRRDYPSSYEQYF.

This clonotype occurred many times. CDR3 sequence reads: CASSLELGAVQYF. CDR3 nucleotide sequence: TGCGCCAGCAGCTTGGAGTTGGGAGCAGTGCAGTACTTC. J is TRBJ2-7 and V is TRBV5-1, with D possibly being TRBD2 (5 bases). The V and J ends lost 0 bases and 9 bases respectively, with 13 bases between them. The germline V gene encodes CDR1 SGHRS and CDR2 YFSETQ. The CDR3 has 13 residues. The variable domain in full, completed from reference TRBV5-1 and TRBJ2-7, reads KAGVTQTPRYLIKTRGQQVTLSCSPISGHRSVSWYQQTPGQGLQFLFEYFSETQRNKGNFPGRFSGRQFSNSRSEMNVSTLELGDSALYLCASSLELGAVQYFGPGTRLTVT.

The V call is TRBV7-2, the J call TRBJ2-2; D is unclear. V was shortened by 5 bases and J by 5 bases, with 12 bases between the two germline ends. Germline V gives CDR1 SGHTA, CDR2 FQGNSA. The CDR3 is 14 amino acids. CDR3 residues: CASSPTIATGELFF. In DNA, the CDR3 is TGTGCCAGCAGCCCTACAATAGCTACCGGGGAGCTGTTTTTT.

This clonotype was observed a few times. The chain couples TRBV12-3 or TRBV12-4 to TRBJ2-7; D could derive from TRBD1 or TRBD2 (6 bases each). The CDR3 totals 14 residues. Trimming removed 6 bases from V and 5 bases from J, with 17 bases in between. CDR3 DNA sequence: TGTGCCAGCAGCTCGAACAGGGAGGTGCACGAGCAGTACTTC. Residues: CASSSNREVHEQYF.

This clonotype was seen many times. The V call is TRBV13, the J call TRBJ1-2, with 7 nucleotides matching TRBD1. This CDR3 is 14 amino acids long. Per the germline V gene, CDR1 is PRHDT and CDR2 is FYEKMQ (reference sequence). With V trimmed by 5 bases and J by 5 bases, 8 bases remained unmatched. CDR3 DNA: TGTGCCAGCAGCCCAGGGGGGGGAGGTTATGGCTACACCTTC. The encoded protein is CASSPGGGGYGYTF. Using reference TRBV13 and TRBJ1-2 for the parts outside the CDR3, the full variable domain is AAGVIQSPRHLIKEKRETATLKCYPIPRHDTVYWYQQGPGQDPQFLISFYEKMQSDKGSIPDRFSAQQFSDYHSELNMSSLELGDSALYFCASSPGGGGYGYTFGSGTRLTVV.

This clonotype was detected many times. The CDR3, as DNA: TGTGCCAGCAGCGTAGGCGCGCACGCTAGTCCTGAAGCTTTCTTT. Translating gives CASSVGAHASPEAFF. The chain carries TRBV9 and TRBJ1-1; D call uncertain. The CDR3 is 15 amino acids. Germline V CDR1 and CDR2: SGDLS, YYNGEE. V gave up 0 bases and J gave up 6 bases, with 15 bases separating them.

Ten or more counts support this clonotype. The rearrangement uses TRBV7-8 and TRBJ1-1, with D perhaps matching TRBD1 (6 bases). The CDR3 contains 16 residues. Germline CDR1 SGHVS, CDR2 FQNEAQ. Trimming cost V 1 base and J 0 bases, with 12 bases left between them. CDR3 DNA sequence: TGTGCCAGCAGCTTAGTTTCAGGGGCCTTGAACACTGAAGCTTTCTTT. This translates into CASSLVSGALNTEAFF. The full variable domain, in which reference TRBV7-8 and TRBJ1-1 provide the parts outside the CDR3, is GAGVSQSPRYKVAKRGQDVALRCDPISGHVSLFWYQQALGQGPEFLTYFQNEAQLDKSGLPSDRFFAERPEGSVSTLKIQRTQQEDSAVYLCASSLVSGALNTEAFFGQGTRLTVV.

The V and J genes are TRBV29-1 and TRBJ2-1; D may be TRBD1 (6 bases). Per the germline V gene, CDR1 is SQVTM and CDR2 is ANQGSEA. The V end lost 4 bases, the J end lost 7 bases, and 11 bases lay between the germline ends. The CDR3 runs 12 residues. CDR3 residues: CSVALQGNEQFF. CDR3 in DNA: TGCAGCGTTGCCTTACAGGGAAATGAGCAGTTCTTC.

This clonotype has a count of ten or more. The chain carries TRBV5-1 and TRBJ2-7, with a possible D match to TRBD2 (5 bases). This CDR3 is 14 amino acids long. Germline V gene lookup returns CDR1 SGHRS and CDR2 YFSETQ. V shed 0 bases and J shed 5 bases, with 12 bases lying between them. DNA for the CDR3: TGCGCCAGCAGCTTGGGTGGGAGAGTCGACGAGCAGTACTTC. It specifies CASSLGGRVDEQYF.

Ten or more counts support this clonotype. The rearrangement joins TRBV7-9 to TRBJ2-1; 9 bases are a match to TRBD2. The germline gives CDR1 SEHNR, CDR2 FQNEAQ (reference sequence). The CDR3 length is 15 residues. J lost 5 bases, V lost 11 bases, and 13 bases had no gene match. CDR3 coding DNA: TGTGCCTACCTATCGCGGGGGGGGATCGACAATGAGCAGTTCTTC. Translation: CAYLSRGGIDNEQFF.

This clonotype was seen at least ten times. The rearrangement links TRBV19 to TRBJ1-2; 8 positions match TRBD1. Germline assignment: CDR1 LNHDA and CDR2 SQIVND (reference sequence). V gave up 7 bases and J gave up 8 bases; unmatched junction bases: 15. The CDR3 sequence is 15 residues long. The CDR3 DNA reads TGTGCCAGTACCCCGGACAGGGCACAGGAGAAAGGCTACACCTTC. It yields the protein CASTPDRAQEKGYTF.

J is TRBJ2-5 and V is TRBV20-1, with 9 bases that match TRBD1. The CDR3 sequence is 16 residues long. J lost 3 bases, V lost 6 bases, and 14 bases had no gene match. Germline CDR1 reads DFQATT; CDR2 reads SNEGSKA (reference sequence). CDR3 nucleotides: TGCAGTGCGCTCCCCCTTGGGACAGGGCCAAAAGAGACCCAGTACTTC. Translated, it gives CSALPLGTGPKETQYF.

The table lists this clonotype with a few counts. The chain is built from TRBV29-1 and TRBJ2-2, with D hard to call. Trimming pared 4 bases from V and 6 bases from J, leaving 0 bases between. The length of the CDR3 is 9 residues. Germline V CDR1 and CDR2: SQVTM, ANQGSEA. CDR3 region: CSVAGELFF. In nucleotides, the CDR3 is TGCAGCGTTGCCGGGGAGCTGTTTTTT.

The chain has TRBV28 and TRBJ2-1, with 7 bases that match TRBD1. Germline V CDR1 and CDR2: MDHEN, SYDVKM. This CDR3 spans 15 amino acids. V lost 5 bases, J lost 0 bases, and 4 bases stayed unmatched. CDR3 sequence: CASSHRDSSYNEQFF. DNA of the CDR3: TGTGCCAGCAGTCACCGGGACAGCTCCTACAATGAGCAGTTCTTC.

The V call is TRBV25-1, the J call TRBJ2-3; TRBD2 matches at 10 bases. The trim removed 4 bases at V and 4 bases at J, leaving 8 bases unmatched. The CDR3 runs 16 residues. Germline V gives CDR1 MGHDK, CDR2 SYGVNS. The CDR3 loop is CASSVSLAGAADTQYF. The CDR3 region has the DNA TGTGCCAGCAGTGTCTCGCTAGCGGGGGCCGCAGATACGCAGTATTTT.

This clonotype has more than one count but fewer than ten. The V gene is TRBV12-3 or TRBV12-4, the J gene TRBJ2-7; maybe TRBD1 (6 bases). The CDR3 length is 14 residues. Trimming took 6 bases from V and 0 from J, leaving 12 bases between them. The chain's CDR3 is CASRGTTNSYEQYF. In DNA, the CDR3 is TGTGCCAGCAGAGGGACAACAAACTCCTACGAGCAGTACTTC.

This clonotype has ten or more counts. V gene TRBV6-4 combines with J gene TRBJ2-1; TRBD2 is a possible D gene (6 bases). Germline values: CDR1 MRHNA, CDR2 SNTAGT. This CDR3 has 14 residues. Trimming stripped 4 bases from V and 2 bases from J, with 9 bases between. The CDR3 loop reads CASSVGGTYNEQFF. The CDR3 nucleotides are TGTGCCAGCAGTGTTGGCGGGACCTACAATGAGCAGTTCTTC.